This T cell receptor (beta chain) comes out of a study of shared clonotypes between healthy human individuals. Profiled with immunoSEQ multiplex PCR; TCRdb holds only in-frame clones, not every one. The profile shows 2 million to 2.5 million clones, 92% of them singletons. Both subsets, CD45RA+ naive and CD45RA-negative memory, were split from the CD4+ cells. This clone was recorded only once. V dropped 4 bases and J dropped 0 bases, with 9 bases sitting between them. The CDR3 length is 15 residues. CDR1 is SGHAT and CDR2 is FQNNGV in the germline V gene. This sequence joins TRBV11-2 and TRBJ1-4; no reliable D call. This receptor was obtained from a man aged 18 to 30 in good health. Some clones in this sample may be carry-over from other donors' samples. The sequenced material came from naive CD4+ T cells from PBMCs. As to subset: CD45RA+ positively selected. The CDR3 region has the DNA TGTGCCAGCAGCTCCGCAAGGGCAACTAATGAAAAACTGTTTTTT. It yields the protein CASSSARATNEKLFF.